This T cell receptor (beta chain) is drawn from a study of T cell responses to AZD1222 COVID-19 vaccine. Looking at the study overall: Pooling covered second doses at about 4 or about 12 weeks. Study results and caveats: Across the whole spike, CD4 TCRs peaked at regions 160-218 and 743-854. Among those given AZD1222, only 5 to 7 were seropositive at baseline. Spike-specific TCR breadth rose after two AZD1222 doses, and depth rose as well.

Germline CDR1 is SGHTA and CDR2 is FQGTGA. There are 14 residues in the CDR3. J was trimmed by 5 bases and V by 3 bases; bases with no gene match: 3. Profiled with immunoSEQ multiplex PCR; TCRdb holds only in-frame clones, not every one. Of 110,000 to 150,000 clones listed, 80% to 95% were seen once; the top ten hold more than 3.5%. About this clone itself: Its antigen is unidentified.

The sequence derives from an adult in good health. The material was peripheral blood, obtained on day 0 of AZD1222 vaccination. The V and J genes are TRBV7-3 and TRBJ2-3; 9 bases match TRBD2. This chain's CDR3 is CASSFGTSLDTQYF. CDR3 sequence (DNA): TGTGCCAGCAGCTTTGGGACTAGCCTAGATACGCAGTATTTT.